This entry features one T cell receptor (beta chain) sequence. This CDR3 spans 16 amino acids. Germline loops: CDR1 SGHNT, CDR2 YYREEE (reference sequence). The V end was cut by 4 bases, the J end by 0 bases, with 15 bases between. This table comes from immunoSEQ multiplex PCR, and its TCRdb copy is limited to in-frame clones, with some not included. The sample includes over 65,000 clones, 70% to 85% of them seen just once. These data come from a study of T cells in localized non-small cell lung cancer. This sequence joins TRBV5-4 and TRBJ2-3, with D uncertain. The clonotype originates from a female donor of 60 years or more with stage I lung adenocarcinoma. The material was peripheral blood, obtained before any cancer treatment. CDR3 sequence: CASSRGTDLSTDTQYF. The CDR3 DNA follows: TGTGCCAGCAGCCGAGGAACAGACCTTAGCACAGATACGCAGTATTTT.